The source of this T cell receptor (beta chain) is a study of T cell responses to AZD1222 COVID-19 vaccine. Sequencing used immunoSEQ multiplex PCR; TCRdb keeps in-frame clones, though not all of them. The table lists about 53,000 clones, roughly 80% of them singletons, with about a quarter in the top ten. The V and J ends lost 4 bases and 4 bases, in that order; junction bases with no gene match: 5. The CDR3 has 15 amino acids. Germline V gives CDR1 GTSNPN, CDR2 SVGIG (reference sequence). Study results and caveats: Targets within unmutated variant regions were reportedly found for nearly half of spike-specific TCRs. The breadth and depth of Spike-specific TCRs increased once two AZD1222 doses had been given.

Concerning this clone: The antigen is unknown.

The chain joins TRBV30 to TRBJ2-5, with 14 bases that match TRBD2. Sequences were derived from peripheral blood, sampled on day 0 of AZD1222 vaccination. This clonotype was sampled from an adult in good health. As DNA, the CDR3 is TGTGCCTGGACTGGGGGACTAGCGGGAGTAGAGACCCAGTACTTC. Protein product: CAWTGGLAGVETQYF.